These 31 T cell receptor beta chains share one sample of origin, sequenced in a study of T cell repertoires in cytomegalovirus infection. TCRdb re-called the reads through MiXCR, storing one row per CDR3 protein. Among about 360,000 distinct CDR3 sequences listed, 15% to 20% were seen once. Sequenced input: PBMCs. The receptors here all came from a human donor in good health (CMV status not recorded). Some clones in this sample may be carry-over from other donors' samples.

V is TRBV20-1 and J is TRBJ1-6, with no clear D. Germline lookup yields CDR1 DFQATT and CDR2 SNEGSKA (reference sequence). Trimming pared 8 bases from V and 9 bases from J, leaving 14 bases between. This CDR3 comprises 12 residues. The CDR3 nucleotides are TGCAGTCCGAGGCGTTGGAGTTCACCCCTCCACTTT. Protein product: CSPRRWSSPLHF.

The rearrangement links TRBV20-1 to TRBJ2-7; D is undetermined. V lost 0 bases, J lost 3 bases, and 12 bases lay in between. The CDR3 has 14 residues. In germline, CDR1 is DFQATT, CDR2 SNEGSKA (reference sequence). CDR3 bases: TGCAGTGCTAGAGATCTTCTGGGCGGCTACGAGCAGTACTTC. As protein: CSARDLLGGYEQYF.

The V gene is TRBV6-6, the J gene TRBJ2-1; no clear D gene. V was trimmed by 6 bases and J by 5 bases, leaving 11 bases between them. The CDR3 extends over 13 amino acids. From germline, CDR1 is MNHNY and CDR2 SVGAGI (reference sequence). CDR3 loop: CASRKVGNNEQFF. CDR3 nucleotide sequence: TGTGCCAGCAGGAAGGTTGGTAACAATGAGCAGTTCTTC.

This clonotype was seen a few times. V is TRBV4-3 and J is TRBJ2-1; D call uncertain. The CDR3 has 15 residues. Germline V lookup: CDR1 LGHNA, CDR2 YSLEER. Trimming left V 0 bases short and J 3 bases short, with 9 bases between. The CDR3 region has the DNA TGCGCCAGCAGCCAAGAACGGCGGAGCTACAATGAGCAGTTCTTC. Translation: CASSQERRSYNEQFF.

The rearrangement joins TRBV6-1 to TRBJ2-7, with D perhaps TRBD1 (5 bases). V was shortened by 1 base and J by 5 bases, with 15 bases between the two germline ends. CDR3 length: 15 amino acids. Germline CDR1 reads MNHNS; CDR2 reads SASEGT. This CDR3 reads CASSEGPGQGNEQYF. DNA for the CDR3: TGTGCCAGCAGTGAAGGGCCCGGGCAGGGCAACGAGCAGTACTTC.

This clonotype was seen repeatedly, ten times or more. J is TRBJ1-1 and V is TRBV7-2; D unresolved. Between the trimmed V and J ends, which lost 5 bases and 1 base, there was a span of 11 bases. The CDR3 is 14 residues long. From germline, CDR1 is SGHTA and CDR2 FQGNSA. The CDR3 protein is CASSQAAGNTEAFF. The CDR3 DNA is TGTGCCAGCAGCCAGGCTGCAGGGAACACTGAAGCTTTCTTT.

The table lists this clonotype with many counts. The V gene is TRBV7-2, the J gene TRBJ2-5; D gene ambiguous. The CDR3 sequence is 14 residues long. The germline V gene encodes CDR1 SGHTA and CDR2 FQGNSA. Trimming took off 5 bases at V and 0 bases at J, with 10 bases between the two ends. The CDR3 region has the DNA TGTGCCAGCAGCCTACGGACGGACCAAGAGACCCAGTACTTC. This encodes CASSLRTDQETQYF.

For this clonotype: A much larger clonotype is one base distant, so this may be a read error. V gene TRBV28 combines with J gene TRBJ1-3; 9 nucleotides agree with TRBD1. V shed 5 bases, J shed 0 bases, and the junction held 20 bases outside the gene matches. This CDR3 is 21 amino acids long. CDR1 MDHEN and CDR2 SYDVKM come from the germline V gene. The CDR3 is CASSPDLRDRVSWGSGNTIYF. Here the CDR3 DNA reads TGTGCCAGCAGTCCGGATCTCCGGGACAGGGTGTCCTGGGGCTCTGGAAACACCATATATTTT.

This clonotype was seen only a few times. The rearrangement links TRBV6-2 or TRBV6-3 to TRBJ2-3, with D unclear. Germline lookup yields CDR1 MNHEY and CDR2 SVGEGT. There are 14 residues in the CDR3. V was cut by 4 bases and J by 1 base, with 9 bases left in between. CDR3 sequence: CASSFVRRTDTQYF. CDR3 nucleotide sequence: TGTGCCAGCAGTTTTGTCAGGCGCACAGATACGCAGTATTTT.

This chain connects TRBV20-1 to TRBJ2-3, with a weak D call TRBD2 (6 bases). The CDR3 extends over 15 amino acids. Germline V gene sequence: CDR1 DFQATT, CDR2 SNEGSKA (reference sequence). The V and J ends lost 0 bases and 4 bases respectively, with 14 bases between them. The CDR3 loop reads CSARDSRGLADTQYF. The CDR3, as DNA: TGCAGTGCTAGAGATTCGCGGGGTTTGGCAGATACGCAGTATTTT.

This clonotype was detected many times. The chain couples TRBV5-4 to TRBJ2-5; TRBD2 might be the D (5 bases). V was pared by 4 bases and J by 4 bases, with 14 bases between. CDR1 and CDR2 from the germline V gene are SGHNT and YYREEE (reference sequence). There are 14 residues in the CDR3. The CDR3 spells CASSPSTGGETQYF. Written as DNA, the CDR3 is TGTGCCAGCAGCCCATCGACCGGAGGAGAGACCCAGTACTTC. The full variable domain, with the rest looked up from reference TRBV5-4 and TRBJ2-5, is ETGVTQSPTHLIKTRGQQVTLRCSSQSGHNTVSWYQQALGQGPQFIFQYYREEENGRGNFPPRFSGLQFPNYSSELNVNALELDDSALYLCASSPSTGGETQYFGPGTRLLVL.

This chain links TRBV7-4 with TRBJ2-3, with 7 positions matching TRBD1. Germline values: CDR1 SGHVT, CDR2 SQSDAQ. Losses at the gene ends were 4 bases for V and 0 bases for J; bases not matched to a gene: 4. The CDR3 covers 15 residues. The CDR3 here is CASSSLGQSTDTQYF. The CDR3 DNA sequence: TGTGCCAGCAGCTCCCTGGGACAGAGCACAGATACGCAGTATTTT.

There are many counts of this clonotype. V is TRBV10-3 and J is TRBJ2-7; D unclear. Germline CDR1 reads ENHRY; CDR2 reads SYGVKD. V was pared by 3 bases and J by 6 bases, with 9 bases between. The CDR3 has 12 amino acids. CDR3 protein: CAISDRACEQYF. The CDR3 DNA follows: TGTGCCATCAGTGATCGGGCATGCGAGCAGTACTTC.

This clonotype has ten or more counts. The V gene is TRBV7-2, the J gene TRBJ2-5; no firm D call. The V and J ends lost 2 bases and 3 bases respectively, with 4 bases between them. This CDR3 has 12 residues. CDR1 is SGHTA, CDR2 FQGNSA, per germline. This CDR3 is CASSLNEETQYF. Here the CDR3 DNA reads TGTGCCAGCAGCTTAAATGAAGAGACCCAGTACTTC.

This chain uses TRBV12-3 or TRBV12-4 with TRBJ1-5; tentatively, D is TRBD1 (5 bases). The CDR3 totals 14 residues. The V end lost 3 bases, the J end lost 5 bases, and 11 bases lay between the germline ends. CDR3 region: CASSFRGTHQPQHF. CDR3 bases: TGTGCCAGCAGTTTCCGGGGGACCCATCAGCCCCAGCATTTT.

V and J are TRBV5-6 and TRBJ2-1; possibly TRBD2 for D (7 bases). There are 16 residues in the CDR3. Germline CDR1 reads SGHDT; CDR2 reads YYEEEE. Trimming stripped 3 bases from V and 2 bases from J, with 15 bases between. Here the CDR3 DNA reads TGTGCCAGCAGCTGGGGGGGGCCCTCGACCTACAATGAGCAGTTCTTC. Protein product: CASSWGGPSTYNEQFF.

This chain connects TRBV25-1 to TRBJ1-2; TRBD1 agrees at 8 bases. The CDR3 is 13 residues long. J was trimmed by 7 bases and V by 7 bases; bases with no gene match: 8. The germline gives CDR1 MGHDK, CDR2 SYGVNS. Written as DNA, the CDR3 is TGTGCCAGCACCCCAGGACAGGGTCGTGGCTACACCTTC. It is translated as CASTPGQGRGYTF.

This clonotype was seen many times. For the CDR3, the DNA is TGTGCCAGCAGCTTAGGGACAGGGGTCCTGACTGAAGCTTTCTTT. It encodes CASSLGTGVLTEAFF. This chain joins TRBV7-2 and TRBJ1-1; 9 nucleotides line up with TRBD1. Germline CDR1 and CDR2: SGHTA and FQGNSA. CDR3 length: 15 residues. The trim removed 1 base at V and 5 bases at J, leaving 5 bases unmatched.

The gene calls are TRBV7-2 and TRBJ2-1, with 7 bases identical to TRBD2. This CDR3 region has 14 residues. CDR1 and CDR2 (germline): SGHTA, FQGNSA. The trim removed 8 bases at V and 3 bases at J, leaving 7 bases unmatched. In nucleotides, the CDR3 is TGTGCCAGCTCCAGCGGGATAGGCTACAATGAGCAGTTCTTC. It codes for CASSSGIGYNEQFF.

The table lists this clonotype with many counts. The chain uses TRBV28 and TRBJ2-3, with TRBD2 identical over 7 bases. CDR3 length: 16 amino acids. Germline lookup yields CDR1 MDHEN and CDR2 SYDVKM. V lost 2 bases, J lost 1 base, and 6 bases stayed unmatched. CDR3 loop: CASSLAGDLGTDTQYF. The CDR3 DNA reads TGTGCCAGCAGTTTAGCGGGAGACTTAGGCACAGATACGCAGTATTTT.

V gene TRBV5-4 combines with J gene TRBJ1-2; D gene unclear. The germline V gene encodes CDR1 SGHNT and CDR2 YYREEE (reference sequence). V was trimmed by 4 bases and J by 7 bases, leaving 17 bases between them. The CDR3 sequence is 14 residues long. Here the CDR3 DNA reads TGTGCCAGCAGCCCCGGAGAGGGCAGTGGTGGCTACACCTTC. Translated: CASSPGEGSGGYTF.

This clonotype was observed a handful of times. Written as DNA, the CDR3 is TGTGCCAGCAGACTAGCGGGGGGTGAGTTCTTC. Its protein is CASRLAGGEFF. V gene TRBV6-5 combines with J gene TRBJ2-1, with 12 positions matching TRBD2. With V trimmed by 6 bases and J by 14 bases, 2 bases remained unmatched. This CDR3 is 11 amino acids long. Germline-derived CDR1 and CDR2 are MNHEY and SVGAGI.

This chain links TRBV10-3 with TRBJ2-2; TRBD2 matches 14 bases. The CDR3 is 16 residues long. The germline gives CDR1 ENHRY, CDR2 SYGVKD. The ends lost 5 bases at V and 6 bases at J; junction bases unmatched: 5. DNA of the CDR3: TGTGCCATCAGTCCTCCGACTAGCGGGAGGGCCGGGGAGCTGTTTTTT. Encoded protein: CAISPPTSGRAGELFF.

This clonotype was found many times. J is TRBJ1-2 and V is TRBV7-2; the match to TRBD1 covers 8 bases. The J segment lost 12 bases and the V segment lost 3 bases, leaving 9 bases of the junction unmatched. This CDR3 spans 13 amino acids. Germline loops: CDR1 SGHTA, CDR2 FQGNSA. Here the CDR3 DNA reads TGTGCCAGCAGCTTGGGACAGGAATCCACCGACACCTTC. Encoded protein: CASSLGQESTDTF.

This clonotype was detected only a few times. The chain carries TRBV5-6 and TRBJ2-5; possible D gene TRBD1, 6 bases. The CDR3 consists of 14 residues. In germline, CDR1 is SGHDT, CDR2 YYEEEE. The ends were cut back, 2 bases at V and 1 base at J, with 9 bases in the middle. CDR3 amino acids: CASSLDRSQETQYF. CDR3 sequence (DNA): TGTGCCAGCAGCTTAGACAGGTCCCAAGAGACCCAGTACTTC.

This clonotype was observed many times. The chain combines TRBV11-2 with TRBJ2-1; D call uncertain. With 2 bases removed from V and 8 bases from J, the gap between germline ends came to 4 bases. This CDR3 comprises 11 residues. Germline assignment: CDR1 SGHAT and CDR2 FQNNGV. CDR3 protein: CASSLIDEQFF. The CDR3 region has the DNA TGTGCCAGCAGCTTAATCGATGAGCAGTTCTTC.

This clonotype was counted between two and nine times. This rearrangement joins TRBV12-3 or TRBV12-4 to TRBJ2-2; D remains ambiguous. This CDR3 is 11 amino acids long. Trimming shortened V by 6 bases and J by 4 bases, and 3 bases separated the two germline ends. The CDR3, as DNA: TGTGCCAGCAGGTTCACCGGGGAGCTGTTTTTT. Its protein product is CASRFTGELFF.

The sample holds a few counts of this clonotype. CDR3 bases: TGTGCCAGTCGTTTAGCGGGAGGGGTTAGGGATGAGCAGTTCTTC. Protein product: CASRLAGGVRDEQFF. The rearrangement joins TRBV19 to TRBJ2-1, with 11 bases aligning to TRBD2. The CDR3 length is 15 residues. CDR1 is LNHDA and CDR2 is SQIVND in the germline V gene (reference sequence). Germline trimming cut 8 bases from V and 8 bases from J; bases unmatched to any gene: 11.

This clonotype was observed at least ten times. The CDR3: CASSWDTSANGYTF. The CDR3 nucleotides are TGTGCCAGCAGTTGGGACACATCAGCCAATGGCTACACCTTC. The J gene is TRBJ1-2, the V gene TRBV12-3 or TRBV12-4; maybe TRBD1 (6 bases). The CDR3 consists of 14 residues. The ends were cut back, 4 bases at V and 6 bases at J, with 15 bases in the middle.

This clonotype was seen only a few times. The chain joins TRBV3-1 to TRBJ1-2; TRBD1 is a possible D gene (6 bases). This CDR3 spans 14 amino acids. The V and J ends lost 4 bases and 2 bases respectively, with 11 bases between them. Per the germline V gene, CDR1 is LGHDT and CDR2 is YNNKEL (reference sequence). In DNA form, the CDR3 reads TGTGCCAGCAGCCGACAGGCTTCCAACTATGGCTACACCTTC. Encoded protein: CASSRQASNYGYTF.

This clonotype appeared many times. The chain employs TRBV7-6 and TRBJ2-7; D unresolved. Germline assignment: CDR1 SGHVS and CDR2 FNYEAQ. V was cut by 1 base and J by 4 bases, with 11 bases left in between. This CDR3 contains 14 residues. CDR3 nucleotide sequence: TGTGCCAGCAGCTTAGTGCTAGGTTCTTACGAGCAGTACTTC. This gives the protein CASSLVLGSYEQYF.